The 11 T cell receptor beta chains below all came from one sample that was sequenced in a study of T cells in Graves' hyperthyroidism and ophthalmopathy. Amplified TCR beta CDR3 regions derived from RNA transcripts. HTBI primers drove first-round RT-PCR of the TCR CDR3. Via MiXCR, TCRdb re-called the multiplex PCR reads, giving one row per CDR3 protein. Of 300,000 to 500,000 distinct CDR3 sequences listed, about 15% were seen once; the top ten hold over 25%. Sequenced sample: blood. The receptors were sampled from a woman between 25 and 40 years old with Graves' hyperthyroidism.

The chain links TRBV10-3 to TRBJ1-1, with D tentatively TRBD1 (6 bases). The V gene's germline CDR1 is ENHRY and CDR2 SYGVKD. This CDR3 comprises 13 residues. Deletions cut 6 bases from V and 4 bases from J, with 12 bases between. For the CDR3, the DNA is TGTGCCATCAGCGGGGAAGGGGGCACTGAAGCTTTCTTT. Encoded protein: CAISGEGGTEAFF.

The V call is TRBV5-5, the J call TRBJ2-7; possibly TRBD2 for D (7 bases). The V end was cut by 2 bases, the J end by 2 bases, with 14 bases between. The CDR3 is made up of 15 amino acids. Germline V gene sequence: CDR1 SGHKS, CDR2 YYEKEE (reference sequence). Here the CDR3 DNA reads TGTGCCAGCAGCTTCCTAGGGGGGGATACCTACGAGCAGTACTTC. It is translated as CASSFLGGDTYEQYF.

Concerning this clonotype itself: A much larger clone differs from this one at a single base, so this may be a read error. The rearrangement joins TRBV30 to TRBJ1-5, with unresolved D. Germline assignment: CDR1 GTSNPN and CDR2 SVGIG (reference sequence). This CDR3 is 15 amino acids long. CDR3 in amino acids: CAWSVRRGGGQPRHF. The CDR3 DNA follows: TGTGCCTGGAGTGTAAGGCGGGGAGGAGGGCAGCCCCGGCATTTT.

Turning to this clonotype: Just one base apart from a much larger clone, this may be a read error. J is TRBJ1-1 and V is TRBV7-2, with 9 nucleotides matching TRBD1. The CDR3 is 13 amino acids. Germline V gene sequence: CDR1 SGHTA, CDR2 FQGNSA. The V segment lost 7 bases and the J segment 7 bases; nucleotides outside the gene matches: 7. The CDR3 reads CASNSGQGVEAFF. In DNA, the CDR3 is TGTGCCAGCAACTCGGGACAGGGCGTTGAAGCTTTCTTT.

The chain couples TRBV5-1 to TRBJ2-1, with 12 bases aligning to TRBD2. The CDR3 has 17 residues. Germline values: CDR1 SGHRS, CDR2 YFSETQ. The trim removed 4 bases at V and 4 bases at J, leaving 9 bases unmatched. The CDR3 is CASSAGLAGPLYNEQFF. The CDR3 DNA reads TGCGCCAGCAGCGCCGGACTAGCGGGGCCCCTATACAATGAGCAGTTCTTC.

This chain uses TRBV10-3 with TRBJ2-3; 8 nucleotides align to TRBD2. Germline CDR1 and CDR2: ENHRY and SYGVKD. The CDR3 runs 14 residues. With 7 bases clipped from V and 1 base from J, the junction kept 4 bases outside the gene matches. The CDR3 DNA is TGTGCCATCATGGGAGCGGGGGGCACAGATACGCAGTATTTT. Amino acids: CAIMGAGGTDTQYF.

The CDR3 sequence: CASSYRDANEKLFF. In nucleotides, the CDR3 is TGTGCCAGCAGCTACCGGGACGCTAATGAAAAACTGTTTTTT. This chain links TRBV3-1 with TRBJ1-4, with TRBD1 as a possible D gene (5 bases). CDR3 length: 14 amino acids. V was trimmed by 5 bases and J by 3 bases, leaving 10 bases between them. CDR1 and CDR2 (germline): LGHDT, YNNKEL (reference sequence). The full variable domain, completed using reference TRBV3-1 and TRBJ1-4, is DTAVSQTPKYLVTQMGNDKSIKCEQNLGHDTMYWYKQDSKKFLKIMFSYNNKELIINETVPNRFSPKSPDKAHLNLHINSLELGDSAVYFCASSYRDANEKLFFGSGTQLSVL.

Only one count was recorded for this clonotype. The rearrangement uses TRBV5-4 and TRBJ2-7, with 9 bases fitting TRBD2. Unmatched junction bases numbered 13, after V lost 2 bases and J lost 4 bases. CDR3 size: 17 residues. Germline CDR1 reads SGHNT; CDR2 reads YYREEE (reference sequence). This CDR3 is CASSLILAGLFEYEQYF. As DNA, the CDR3 is TGTGCCAGCAGCTTAATCCTAGCGGGACTGTTTGAGTACGAGCAGTACTTC. Filled out from reference TRBV5-4 and TRBJ2-7, the complete variable domain reads ETGVTQSPTHLIKTRGQQVTLRCSSQSGHNTVSWYQQALGQGPQFIFQYYREEENGRGNFPPRFSGLQFPNYSSELNVNALELDDSALYLCASSLILAGLFEYEQYFGPGTRLTVT.

This clonotype was seen many times. J is TRBJ2-6 and V is TRBV6-8; either TRBD1 or TRBD2 may supply D (5 bases each). With 2 bases removed from V and 0 bases from J, the gap between germline ends came to 23 bases. The CDR3 spans 21 residues. Germline V gives CDR1 MNHGY, CDR2 SAAAGT. The chain's CDR3 is CASSYPNPGPRGVSGANVLTF. DNA of the CDR3: TGTGCCAGCAGTTACCCAAACCCCGGACCGCGAGGGGTCTCTGGGGCCAACGTCCTGACTTTC.

The chain joins TRBV7-9 to TRBJ2-2, with D uncertain. This CDR3 has 13 amino acids. V lost 8 bases and J lost 5, with 12 bases in between. Germline CDR1 and CDR2: SEHNR and FQNEAQ (reference sequence). CDR3 loop: CASGQVKTGELFF. The CDR3 DNA is TGTGCCAGCGGGCAGGTTAAAACCGGGGAGCTGTTTTTT. The whole variable domain, filled in from reference TRBV7-9 and TRBJ2-2, reads DTGVSQNPRHKITKRGQNVTFRCDPISEHNRLYWYRQTLGQGPEFLTYFQNEAQLEKSRLLSDRFSAERPKGSFSTLEIQRTEQGDSAMYLCASGQVKTGELFFGEGSRLTVL.

The V call is TRBV12-3 or TRBV12-4, the J call TRBJ2-2; 7 positions agree with TRBD1. The CDR3 is 15 amino acids. V was pared by 3 bases and J by 13 bases, with 14 bases of the junction left unmatched. The CDR3: CASSFGTALGSLLFF. The CDR3 region has the DNA TGTGCCAGCAGTTTTGGGACAGCCTTAGGGTCTCTGCTGTTTTTT.